The sequence of this T cell receptor (beta chain) was determined in a study of post-analysis software for immune sequencing data. In the study overall: The disease courses spanned relapsing-remitting, secondary progressive and progressive-relapsing forms of multiple sclerosis.

With respect to this clonotype: The antigen remains unidentified.

Study-level findings and limits: Compared against controls, patients with multiple sclerosis displayed significantly lower normalized Chao1 diversity. Higher frequency in patients than in controls was seen for about five TRBV segments, with TRBV5-6, TRBV5-1 and TRBV20-1 among them.

The CDR3 runs 14 residues. Trimming at V came to 11 bases and at J to 6 bases, leaving 13 bases not matched to a gene. Germline loops: CDR1 MDHEN, CDR2 SYDVKM. Unique molecular identifiers had been added to the TCR beta cDNA libraries. Some 500,000 cDNA molecules were obtained per 1 to 10 million input T cells. TCRdb re-called the PCR reads with MiXCR, one entry per CDR3 protein. Of 150,000 to 200,000 distinct CDR3 sequences listed, 30% are singletons. The genes are TRBV28 and TRBJ2-7, with TRBD2 matching 10 bases. Sequenced input: blood. This sequence was found in a girl between 5 and 17 years old with multiple sclerosis. DNA of the CDR3: TGTGCCTCTACCGCGAGCGGGAGGGCCCCCGAGCAGTACTTC. This gives the protein CASTASGRAPEQYF.